The TCR beta chain described here comes from a study of T cell changes during pregnancy in multiple sclerosis. Data came from immunoSEQ multiplex PCR; TCRdb stores just in-frame clones and leaves some out. Here the sample spans about 100,000 clones, roughly 92% being singletons. From germline, CDR1 is SEHNR and CDR2 FQNEAQ (reference sequence). The CDR3 is 14 amino acids. V dropped 7 bases and J dropped 3 bases, with 15 bases sitting between them. This sequence was found in a female donor with multiple sclerosis, enrolled in a pregnancy study. The chain is built from TRBV7-9 and TRBJ1-1; D uncertain. The specimen comprised peripheral blood, sampled after pregnancy. In DNA form, the CDR3 reads TGTGCCAGCACGGAGCCGGGTAAGGACACTGAAGCTTTCTTT. Its protein is CASTEPGKDTEAFF. The full variable domain, in which reference TRBV7-9 and TRBJ1-1 provide the parts outside the CDR3, is DTGVSQNPRHKITKRGQNVTFRCDPISEHNRLYWYRQTLGQGPEFLTYFQNEAQLEKSRLLSDRFSAERPKGSFSTLEIQRTEQGDSAMYLCASTEPGKDTEAFFGQGTRLTVV.